The T cell receptor (beta chain) under discussion was sequenced for a study of T cells in Graves' hyperthyroidism and ophthalmopathy. Study-wide findings and caveats: In the blood, most expanded thyroid clonotypes above 0.001 appeared as well.

This clonotype was detected a few times. Its matching antigen is unknown. From RNA transcripts, TCR beta CDR3 regions were amplified. The HTBI primer set was used in a first-round RT-PCR of the TCR CDR3. A single record per CDR3 protein comes from TCRdb applying MiXCR to the multiplex PCR reads. The sample lists 690,000 or so distinct CDR3 sequences; roughly a sixth were seen once. The ends were cut back, 2 bases at V and 7 bases at J, with 3 bases in the middle. This CDR3 spans 12 amino acids. Germline lookup yields CDR1 MNHEY and CDR2 SMNVEV (reference sequence). This sequence joins TRBV27 and TRBJ1-6; no reliable D call. The TCR was taken from a woman between 50 and 59 years old with Graves' hyperthyroidism that later progressed to Graves' ophthalmopathy. Source material: blood. Here the CDR3 reads CASSLINSPLHF. The DNA of the CDR3 is TGTGCCAGCAGTTTAATCAATTCACCCCTCCACTTT.